In this sample, the clone carrying this TCR beta chain turned up many times. CDR1 and CDR2 from the germline V gene are ENHRY and SYGVKD. The CDR3 extends over 15 amino acids. V dropped 7 bases and J dropped 0 bases, with 14 bases sitting between them. As to time point: after trial treatment. Treatment meaning: LDRT plus nivolumab, ipilimumab, low-dose cyclophosphamide and aspirin (RACIN trial). Patients eligible had advanced solid tumors without tumor-infiltrating lymphocytes. TRAV- and TRBV-specific primers primed first-strand cDNA, covering alpha and beta chains. Amplification of TCRs used a constant-region primer and V-primer adapter for roughly 21 PCR cycles. TCRdb recomputed calls from the reads with MiXCR, one row per CDR3 protein. The sample includes about 39,000 distinct CDR3 sequences, around 20% of them seen just once. These data belong to a study of low-dose radiotherapy and immunotherapy resistance in tumors.

This rearrangement joins TRBV10-3 to TRBJ2-3; maybe TRBD1 (5 bases). Sequences were derived from PBMCs, sampled after low-dose radiotherapy plus immunotherapy. This TCR came from a female donor with ovarian cancer. CDR3 loop: CAIKRQISSTDTQYF. Written as DNA, the CDR3 is TGTGCCATCAAAAGACAGATCTCTAGCACAGATACGCAGTATTTT.